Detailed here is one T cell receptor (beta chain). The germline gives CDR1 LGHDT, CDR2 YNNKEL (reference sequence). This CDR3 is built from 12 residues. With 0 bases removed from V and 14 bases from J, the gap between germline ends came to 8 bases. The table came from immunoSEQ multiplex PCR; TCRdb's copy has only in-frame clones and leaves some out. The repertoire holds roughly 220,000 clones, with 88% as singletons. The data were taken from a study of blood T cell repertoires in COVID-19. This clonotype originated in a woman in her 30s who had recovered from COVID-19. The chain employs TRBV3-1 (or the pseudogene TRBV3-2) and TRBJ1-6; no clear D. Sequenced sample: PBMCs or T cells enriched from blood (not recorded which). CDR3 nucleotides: TGTGCCAGCAGCCAAGATTCGCAGTCCCTCCACTTT. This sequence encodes CASSQDSQSLHF.